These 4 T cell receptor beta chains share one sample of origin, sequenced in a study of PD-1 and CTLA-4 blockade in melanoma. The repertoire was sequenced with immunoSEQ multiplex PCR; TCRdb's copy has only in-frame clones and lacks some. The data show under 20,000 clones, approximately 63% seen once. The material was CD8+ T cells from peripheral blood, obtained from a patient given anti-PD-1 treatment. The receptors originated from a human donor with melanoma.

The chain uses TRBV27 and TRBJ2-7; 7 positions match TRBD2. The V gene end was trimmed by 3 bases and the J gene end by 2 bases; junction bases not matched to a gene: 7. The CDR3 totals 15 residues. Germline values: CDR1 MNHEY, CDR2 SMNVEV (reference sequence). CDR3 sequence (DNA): TGTGCCAGCAGTTTCTTCCAGCGGGGTACCTACGAGCAGTACTTC. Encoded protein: CASSFFQRGTYEQYF.

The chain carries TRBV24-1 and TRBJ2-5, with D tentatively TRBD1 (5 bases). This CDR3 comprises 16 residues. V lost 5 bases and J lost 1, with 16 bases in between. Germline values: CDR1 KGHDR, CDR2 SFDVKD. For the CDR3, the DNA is TGTGCCACCAGTGCCTCTGCAGGGCACCCCCAAGAGACCCAGTACTTC. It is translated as CATSASAGHPQETQYF.

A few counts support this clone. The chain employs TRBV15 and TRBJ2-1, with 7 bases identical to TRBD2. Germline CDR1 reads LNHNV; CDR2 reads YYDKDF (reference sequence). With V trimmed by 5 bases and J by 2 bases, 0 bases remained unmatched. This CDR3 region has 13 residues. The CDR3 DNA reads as TGTGCCACCAGCGGGAGGGCCTACAATGAGCAGTTCTTC. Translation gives CATSGRAYNEQFF.

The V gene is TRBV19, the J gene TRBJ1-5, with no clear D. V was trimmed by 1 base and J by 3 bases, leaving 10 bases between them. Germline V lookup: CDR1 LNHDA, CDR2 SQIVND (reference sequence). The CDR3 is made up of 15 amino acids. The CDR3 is CASSIGIQYNQPQHF. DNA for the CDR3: TGTGCCAGTAGTATAGGAATACAGTACAATCAGCCCCAGCATTTT.